What follows are 14 T cell receptor beta chains derived from one specimen sequenced in a study of Graves' ophthalmopathy and Graves' hyperthyroidism. Amplification targeted the TCR beta CDR3 regions, with RNA transcripts as the source material. RT-PCR in the first round used HTBI primers; a second-round multiplex PCR followed. TCRdb re-called the multiplex PCR reads with MiXCR, one entry per CDR3 protein. The sample comprises about 740,000 distinct CDR3 sequences, 40% of which are singletons, and less than 55% rests with the top ten. The sequenced material came from peripheral blood. The receptors shown here come from an adult man with Graves' ophthalmopathy.

This clonotype was found once. This rearrangement joins TRBV25-1 to TRBJ2-7; TRBD2 matches at 11 bases. With V trimmed by 9 bases and J by 6 bases, 13 bases remained unmatched. Germline assignment: CDR1 MGHDK and CDR2 SYGVNS. The CDR3 runs to 15 residues. In DNA form, the CDR3 reads TGTGCCAGTACAGCTAGCGGGAGGAAAGAGGGCGAGCAGTACTTC. It is translated as CASTASGRKEGEQYF.

This clonotype was seen a few times. V gene TRBV7-8 combines with J gene TRBJ2-7; 14 bases agree with TRBD2. The CDR3 consists of 14 residues. V gave up 5 bases and J gave up 8 bases; unmatched junction bases: 5. Germline CDR1 and CDR2: SGHVS and FQNEAQ. The CDR3 DNA follows: TGTGCCAGCAGCAGCGGGACTAGCGGGAGACAGCAGTACTTC. Translated: CASSSGTSGRQQYF. The full variable domain, rest sourced from reference TRBV7-8 and TRBJ2-7, is GAGVSQSPRYKVAKRGQDVALRCDPISGHVSLFWYQQALGQGPEFLTYFQNEAQLDKSGLPSDRFFAERPEGSVSTLKIQRTQQEDSAVYLCASSSGTSGRQQYFGPGTRLTVT.

This clonotype was counted only a few times. The chain carries TRBV2 and TRBJ2-7; D gene ambiguous. The CDR3 has 11 residues. The germline V gene encodes CDR1 SNHLY and CDR2 FYNNEI. CDR3 DNA: TGTGTTAGCAGCCCTGGCTACGAGCAGTACTTC. This sequence encodes CVSSPGYEQYF.

This clonotype was counted ten times or more. The junction departs from germline at one end; a sequencing error may be responsible. The rearrangement joins TRBV7-6 to TRBJ1-3, with a weak D call TRBD1 (6 bases). The CDR3 has 15 residues. In germline, CDR1 is SGHVS, CDR2 FNYEAQ. The CDR3 sequence is CASSVADSSGNTIYF. The CDR3 coding sequence is TGTGCCAGCAGCGTAGCGGACAGCTCTGGAAACACCATATATTTT.

Here the CDR3 DNA reads TGTGCCAGCAGCTTAGGCGGGATTAGCACAGATACGCAGTATTTT. Translation: CASSLGGISTDTQYF. The J gene is TRBJ2-3, the V gene TRBV7-3, with D maybe TRBD2 (6 bases). The V and J ends lost 2 bases and 0 bases respectively, with 9 bases between them. This CDR3 contains 15 residues. Germline CDR1 SGHTA, CDR2 FQGTGA.

This clonotype occurred many times. The CDR3 region has the DNA TGTGCCAGTAGTTCCGGGACAGTAACTAATGAAAAACTGTTTTTT. This translates into CASSSGTVTNEKLFF. This chain links TRBV19 with TRBJ1-4; 7 bases map to TRBD1. Germline V lookup: CDR1 LNHDA, CDR2 SQIVND (reference sequence). Losses at the gene ends were 5 bases for V and 1 base for J; bases not matched to a gene: 4. The CDR3 loop spans 15 amino acids.

V and J are TRBV20-1 and TRBJ1-5; D is uncertain. The CDR3 is made up of 10 amino acids. Germline assignment: CDR1 DFQATT and CDR2 SNEGSKA (reference sequence). Deletions cut 5 bases from V and 11 bases from J, with 10 bases between. The CDR3 region has the DNA TGCAGTGCTGGCCAAGAGACCCAGCATTTT. Its translation is CSAGQETQHF.

This clonotype was observed at least ten times. CDR3 sequence: CASSLYRMGGGELFF. Here the CDR3 DNA reads TGTGCCAGCAGCCTGTACAGGATGGGTGGCGGGGAGCTGTTTTTT. The chain is built from TRBV5-6 and TRBJ2-2; a possible D gene is TRBD1 (5 bases). The CDR3 consists of 15 residues. Germline CDR1 reads SGHDT; CDR2 reads YYEEEE. The ends were cut back, 4 bases at V and 7 bases at J, with 17 bases in the middle.

With regard to this clonotype: Mismatch with germline at one junction end may stem from a read error. The chain carries TRBV25-1 and TRBJ1-2; no definite D call. CDR3 length: 18 residues. The germline gives CDR1 MGHDK, CDR2 SYGVNS. The CDR3 region has the DNA TGCGCCAGCAGCCAAGACCCGGCCGGAATGCTGCGAAACTATGGCTACACCTTC. Translation: CASSQDPAGMLRNYGYTF.

This clonotype was seen at least ten times. CDR3: CASSETTSQETQYF. The CDR3 DNA reads as TGTGCCAGCAGTGAGACGACTAGTCAAGAGACCCAGTACTTC. This chain joins TRBV2 and TRBJ2-5; possible D gene TRBD2, 6 bases. CDR3 size: 14 residues. Trimming removed 3 bases at V and 2 bases at J, with 10 bases between. The germline V gene has CDR1 SNHLY and CDR2 FYNNEI.

Concerning this clonotype: A junction boundary mismatches the germline segment, possibly from a read error. The chain uses TRBV10-3 and TRBJ2-7, with 10 nucleotides matching TRBD1. In germline, CDR1 is ENHRY, CDR2 SYGVKD. The CDR3 consists of 16 residues. Here the CDR3 reads CASSYFRDRGTYEQYF. The DNA of the CDR3 is TGTGCCAGCAGTTACTTCCGGGACAGGGGAACCTACGAGCAGTACTTC.

V gene TRBV2 combines with J gene TRBJ1-6; 10 nucleotides agree with TRBD1. The CDR3 loop spans 14 amino acids. V shed 5 bases and J 8 bases; nucleotides not matched to a gene: 3. Germline values: CDR1 SNHLY, CDR2 FYNNEI. The CDR3 loop reads CASSRGTGDSPLHF. The CDR3 coding sequence is TGTGCCAGCAGTAGGGGGACAGGGGATTCACCCCTCCACTTT.

A single count supports this clonotype. The V and J genes are TRBV7-9 and TRBJ1-2, with D maybe TRBD1 (6 bases). The germline V and J ends were trimmed by 5 bases and 0 bases, with 13 bases remaining between them. Germline loops: CDR1 SEHNR, CDR2 FQNEAQ (reference sequence). The CDR3 sequence is 15 residues long. The CDR3 DNA reads as TGTGCCAGCAGCCTCGGACAGCGAGCTAACTATGGCTACACCTTC. Its translation is CASSLGQRANYGYTF. The entire variable domain, with the rest obtained from reference TRBV7-9 and TRBJ1-2, is as follows: DTGVSQNPRHKITKRGQNVTFRCDPISEHNRLYWYRQTLGQGPEFLTYFQNEAQLEKSRLLSDRFSAERPKGSFSTLEIQRTEQGDSAMYLCASSLGQRANYGYTFGSGTRLTVV.

This chain joins TRBV7-9 and TRBJ2-5, with TRBD2 matching over 14 bases. The CDR3 is 16 amino acids. Trimming took 6 bases from V and 12 from J; bases not matched to a gene: 15. The V gene's germline CDR1 is SEHNR and CDR2 FQNEAQ (reference sequence). CDR3 protein: CASRPAGTSGGPFEYF. The CDR3 DNA is TGTGCCAGCAGACCCGCCGGGACTAGCGGGGGTCCGTTCGAGTACTTC.